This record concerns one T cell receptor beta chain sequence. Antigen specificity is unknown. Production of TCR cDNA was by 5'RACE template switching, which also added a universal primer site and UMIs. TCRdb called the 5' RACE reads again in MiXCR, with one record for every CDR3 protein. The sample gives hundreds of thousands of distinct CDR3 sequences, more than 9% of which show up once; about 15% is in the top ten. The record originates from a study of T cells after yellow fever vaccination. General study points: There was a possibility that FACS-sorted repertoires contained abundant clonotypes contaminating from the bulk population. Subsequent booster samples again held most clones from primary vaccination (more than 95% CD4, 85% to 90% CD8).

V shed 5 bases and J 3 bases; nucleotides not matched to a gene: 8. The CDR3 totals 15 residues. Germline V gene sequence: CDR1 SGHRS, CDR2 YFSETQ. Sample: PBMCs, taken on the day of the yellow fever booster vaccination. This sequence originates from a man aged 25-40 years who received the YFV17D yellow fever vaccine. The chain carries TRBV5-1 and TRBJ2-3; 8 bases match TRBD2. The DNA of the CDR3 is TGCGCCAGCAGAACGAGCGGGAGTGGGACAGATACGCAGTATTTT. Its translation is CASRTSGSGTDTQYF.